A single sample gave rise to the 18 T cell receptor beta chains below, sequenced in a study of identical twins. TCRdb ran MiXCR on the 5' RACE reads and lists one entry per CDR3 protein. The table records 500,000 or so distinct CDR3 sequences, roughly 13% of them present only once. The same specimen was also included in a second study, on yellow fever vaccine responses in identical twins.

Sequencing input: CD4+ T cells sorted from blood. These receptors came from a young woman in good health.

V usage is TRBV6-1 and J usage is TRBJ1-5; the match to TRBD1 covers 7 bases. V was pared by 5 bases and J by 3 bases, with 4 bases of the junction left unmatched. CDR1 and CDR2 from the germline V gene are MNHNS and SASEGT. CDR3 size: 14 residues. The CDR3 DNA sequence: TGTGCCAGCAGTAAGGGGGCGAACAATCAGCCCCAGCATTTT. This sequence encodes CASSKGANNQPQHF.

In this sample, this clonotype turned up a few times. The gene calls are TRBV29-1 and TRBJ2-7; 8 positions match TRBD1. The length of the CDR3 is 15 residues. CDR1 and CDR2 from the germline V gene are SQVTM and ANQGSEA. The V segment lost 0 bases and the J segment 1 base; nucleotides outside the gene matches: 5. CDR3 nucleotide sequence: TGCAGCGTTGAAGAAGCAACAGGGGGGTCCTACGAGCAGTACTTC. Its translation is CSVEEATGGSYEQYF.

In its sample, this clonotype was seen many times. This chain joins TRBV29-1 and TRBJ2-2, with TRBD1 as a possible D gene (6 bases). CDR1 is SQVTM, CDR2 ANQGSEA, per germline. With 2 bases removed from V and 5 bases from J, the gap between germline ends came to 15 bases. The CDR3 extends over 15 amino acids. CDR3 sequence: CSVEWWQGSTGELFF. Here the CDR3 DNA reads TGCAGCGTTGAATGGTGGCAGGGGAGTACCGGGGAGCTGTTTTTT.

This clonotype was seen repeatedly, ten times or more. At one boundary the junction diverges from the germline segment, which might be a read error. J is TRBJ2-5 and V is TRBV4-1, with 11 bases fitting TRBD2. Germline CDR1 and CDR2: MGHRA and YSYEKL. The CDR3 is made up of 16 amino acids. The CDR3 DNA reads TGTGCCAGCAGCCAAGGGACTAGCGGTCGGCAAGAGACCCAGTACTTC. Translating gives CASSQGTSGRQETQYF.

This clonotype was recorded many times. The chain joins TRBV29-1 to TRBJ2-5; D perhaps matches TRBD2 (5 bases). V was cut by 0 bases and J by 2 bases, with 13 bases left in between. There are 15 residues in the CDR3. Germline V gene data show CDR1 as SQVTM and CDR2 as ANQGSEA. CDR3 protein: CSVEDPDSEQETQYF. For the CDR3, the DNA is TGCAGCGTTGAAGACCCCGATAGCGAACAAGAGACCCAGTACTTC.

This clonotype was detected only a few times. The CDR3 bases are TGTGCCAGCAGCCAAACGACAGGGGGAGTACGCACAGATACGCAGTATTTT. It encodes CASSQTTGGVRTDTQYF. The chain joins TRBV3-1 to TRBJ2-3; 9 bases map to TRBD1. V shed 2 bases, J shed 1 base, and the junction held 7 bases outside the gene matches. There are 17 residues in the CDR3. The germline CDR1 and CDR2 sequences are LGHDT and YNNKEL (reference sequence).

This clonotype was seen more than once but under ten times. J is TRBJ2-1 and V is TRBV4-1; TRBD1 or TRBD2 may be the D gene (6 bases each). The germline V gene encodes CDR1 MGHRA and CDR2 YSYEKL. The CDR3 has 16 amino acids. Trimming removed 4 bases at V and 8 bases at J, with 21 bases between. CDR3 nucleotide sequence: TGCGCCAGCAGCCCTTTCGGGGGACACCCTAGGGATGAGCAGTTCTTC. It translates to CASSPFGGHPRDEQFF.

This clonotype appeared many times. This chain links TRBV5-1 with TRBJ2-7, with D tentatively TRBD1 or TRBD2 (5 bases each). Between the trimmed V and J ends, which lost 3 bases and 3 bases, there was a span of 16 bases. Germline assignment: CDR1 SGHRS and CDR2 YFSETQ. The CDR3 is made up of 15 amino acids. The CDR3 loop reads CASSSPGTDDYEQYF. The CDR3 DNA is TGCGCCAGCAGCTCCCCCGGGACGGATGACTACGAGCAGTACTTC.

The chain couples TRBV5-1 to TRBJ1-4, with 7 positions matching TRBD1. The CDR3 is made up of 14 amino acids. After removal of 3 bases from V and 5 bases from J, the junction contained 4 bases not matched to a gene. The germline gives CDR1 SGHRS, CDR2 YFSETQ. CDR3 protein: CASSSQGVNEKLFF. The CDR3 nucleotides are TGCGCCAGCAGCTCCCAGGGGGTAAATGAAAAACTGTTTTTT.

The chain combines TRBV9 with TRBJ2-3; D tentatively fits TRBD1 or TRBD2 (5 bases each). The CDR3 spans 15 residues. Germline CDR1 reads SGDLS; CDR2 reads YYNGEE. Trimming took 3 bases from V and 2 from J, leaving 13 bases between them. The CDR3 is CASSETGRFTDTQYF. As DNA, the CDR3 is TGTGCCAGCAGCGAGACGGGACGGTTCACAGATACGCAGTATTTT.

The chain recombines TRBV12-3 or TRBV12-4 with TRBJ2-5; 8 bases map to TRBD2. This CDR3 is built from 16 residues. V gave up 1 base and J gave up 1 base; unmatched junction bases: 5. The CDR3 nucleotides are TGTGCCAGCAGTTTAGATCTCGGGGGGGGCCAAGAGACCCAGTACTTC. Translated: CASSLDLGGGQETQYF.

This clonotype has a handful of counts. The gene calls are TRBV4-3 and TRBJ2-6; no firm D call. Trimming pared 5 bases from V and 2 bases from J, leaving 22 bases between. This CDR3 is 19 amino acids long. From germline, CDR1 is LGHNA and CDR2 YSLEER. This chain's CDR3 is CASSSSSSVWQAGANVLTF. CDR3 in DNA: TGCGCCAGCAGCTCAAGTTCGTCGGTATGGCAGGCTGGGGCCAACGTCCTGACTTTC.

The V gene is TRBV7-3, the J gene TRBJ2-7; 12 bases agree with TRBD1. Germline trimming cut 2 bases from V and 5 bases from J; bases unmatched to any gene: 10. The CDR3 contains 17 residues. Germline CDR1 is SGHTA and CDR2 is FQGTGA. The CDR3 is CASSLSSPGQGANEQYF. In DNA form, the CDR3 reads TGTGCCAGCAGCTTATCATCTCCGGGACAGGGGGCCAACGAGCAGTACTTC. Complete variable domain (other parts from reference TRBV7-3 and TRBJ2-7): GAGVSQTPSNKVTEKGKYVELRCDPISGHTALYWYRQSLGQGPEFLIYFQGTGAADDSGLPNDRFFAVRPEGSVSTLKIQRTERGDSAVYLCASSLSSPGQGANEQYFGPGTRLTVT.

The rearrangement joins TRBV3-1 to TRBJ2-1; D not resolved. Trimming removed 4 bases from V and 4 bases from J, with 11 bases in between. CDR3 length equals 14 residues. Germline CDR1 is LGHDT and CDR2 is YNNKEL (reference sequence). The CDR3 is CASSPRPAYNEQFF. In nucleotides, the CDR3 is TGTGCCAGCAGCCCCCGGCCCGCTTACAATGAGCAGTTCTTC.

This clonotype came up many times. The chain employs TRBV12-3 or TRBV12-4 and TRBJ1-1; D is possibly TRBD1 (6 bases). The CDR3 runs to 13 residues. Trimming took off 4 bases at V and 6 bases at J, with 12 bases between the two ends. As DNA, the CDR3 is TGTGCCAGCAGTTCATCAGGGGTCGCTGAAGCTTTCTTT. Its protein product is CASSSSGVAEAFF.

This clonotype turned up a few times. J is TRBJ2-2 and V is TRBV5-1; the match to TRBD1 covers 10 bases. V lost 0 bases and J lost 4; bases outside the gene matches: 3. The CDR3 covers 16 residues. CDR1 and CDR2 (germline): SGHRS, YFSETQ. DNA for the CDR3: TGCGCCAGCAGCTTGGCCGGACAGGGGGGCACCGGGGAGCTGTTTTTT. It specifies CASSLAGQGGTGELFF.

The table lists this clonotype with a few counts. This chain links TRBV7-2 with TRBJ2-7; 11 positions match TRBD1. The trim removed 0 bases at V and 2 bases at J, leaving 3 bases unmatched. There are 16 residues in the CDR3. Germline lookup yields CDR1 SGHTA and CDR2 FQGNSA. CDR3 amino acids: CASSLAWTGGPYEQYF. The CDR3 DNA follows: TGTGCCAGCAGCTTAGCGTGGACAGGGGGCCCCTACGAGCAGTACTTC.

This clonotype appeared a few times. The chain is built from TRBV4-3 and TRBJ1-1; D remains unclear. CDR1 is LGHNA and CDR2 is YSLEER in the germline V gene. This CDR3 is built from 15 residues. The V and J ends lost 1 base and 1 base respectively, with 10 bases between them. The CDR3 nucleotides read TGCGCCAGCAGCCAAGGAGGGAGAGGGAACACTGAAGCTTTCTTT. The encoded protein is CASSQGGRGNTEAFF.